Below are 26 T cell receptor beta chains sequenced from a single sample in a study of regulatory T cells in long-lasting Graves disease. Arm-PCR of CDR3 regions and iRepertoire HTBI primers were used to build TCR beta libraries. From the multiplex PCR reads, TCRdb called clonotypes with MiXCR, one entry per CDR3 protein. Among 300,000 to 400,000 distinct CDR3 sequences listed, roughly a sixth were seen once. Time point: newly diagnosed GD, antithyroid drugs for less than 3 months. Isolated PBMC RNA provided the starting material for the TCR library. The same specimen was also included in a second study, on T cells in Graves' hyperthyroidism and ophthalmopathy.

The material was peripheral blood mononuclear cells (PBMCs), obtained at new diagnosis, from a patient treated with antithyroid drugs. The receptors originated from a man in his forties or fifties with Graves disease.

This clonotype was found many times. The chain employs TRBV2 and TRBJ1-5; 7 nucleotides line up with TRBD1. J was trimmed by 2 bases and V by 5 bases; bases with no gene match: 6. The CDR3 spans 15 residues. Germline CDR1 is SNHLY and CDR2 is FYNNEI. The CDR3 bases are TGTGCCAGCAGTCAAGACAGGGCGGGCAATCAGCCCCAGCATTTT. Protein product: CASSQDRAGNQPQHF. The full variable domain, with the rest looked up from reference TRBV2 and TRBJ1-5, is EPEVTQTPSHQVTQMGQEVILRCVPISNHLYFYWYRQILGQKVEFLVSFYNNEISEKSEIFDDQFSVERPDGSNFTLKIRSTKLEDSAMYFCASSQDRAGNQPQHFGDGTRLSIL.

CDR3 residues: CASSSLRDQGTNEKLFF. CDR3 DNA sequence: TGTGCCAGCAGCTCTCTCCGGGACCAGGGAACTAATGAAAAACTGTTTTTT. The chain joins TRBV7-6 to TRBJ1-4; tentative D call: TRBD1 (5 bases). The CDR3 is made up of 17 amino acids. Trimming cost V 4 bases and J 1 base, with 16 bases left between them. Per germline, CDR1 SGHVS and CDR2 FNYEAQ.

This clonotype was seen many times. J is TRBJ2-3 and V is TRBV5-1; 11 nucleotides align to TRBD2. The CDR3 runs to 15 residues. Germline trimming cut 3 bases from V and 5 bases from J; bases unmatched to any gene: 5. Germline CDR1 is SGHRS and CDR2 is YFSETQ. CDR3 sequence reads: CASSYSSGGLDTQYF. Here the CDR3 DNA reads TGCGCCAGCAGCTACTCTAGCGGGGGGTTAGATACGCAGTATTTT.

As regards this clonotype: A far larger clone is one nucleotide away, so this likely arose from a read error. The chain combines TRBV3-1 with TRBJ2-7; no clear D. CDR1 is LGHDT and CDR2 is YNNKEL in the germline V gene (reference sequence). This CDR3 contains 14 residues. V was clipped by 6 bases and J by 7 bases, with 19 bases between them. This CDR3 reads CASRDRNSYNEQYF. The CDR3 nucleotides are TGTGCCAGCAGGGATAGGAACTCCTACAATGAGCAGTACTTC.

In its sample, this clonotype was seen many times. The genes are TRBV20-1 and TRBJ2-7; D tentatively fits TRBD1 or TRBD2 (7 bases each). Trimming removed 0 bases at V and 6 bases at J, with 18 bases between. The CDR3 sequence is 15 residues long. The V gene's germline CDR1 is DFQATT and CDR2 SNEGSKA (reference sequence). The CDR3 DNA reads as TGCAGTGCTAGAGATCAGGGGGGAGGGTCGGGCGAGCAGTACTTC. Translated: CSARDQGGGSGEQYF.

This clonotype was detected ten times or more. The rearrangement joins TRBV18 to TRBJ2-5, with 7 bases aligning to TRBD2. V lost 3 bases and J lost 2; bases outside the gene matches: 6. The CDR3 has 15 residues. Germline lookup yields CDR1 KGHSH and CDR2 LQKENI. The CDR3 DNA reads TGTGCCAGCTCACCTGTAGCTAGCGGACAAGAGACCCAGTACTTC. Protein: CASSPVASGQETQYF. The full variable domain, with the rest looked up from reference TRBV18 and TRBJ2-5, is NAGVMQNPRHLVRRRGQEARLRCSPMKGHSHVYWYRQLPEEGLKFMVYLQKENIIDESGMPKERFSAEFPKEGPSILRIQQVVRGDSAAYFCASSPVASGQETQYFGPGTRLLVL.

This clonotype was detected ten times or more. This chain uses TRBV2 with TRBJ2-2; 9 bases line up with TRBD1. Looked up from germline, CDR1 is SNHLY and CDR2 is FYNNEI. The CDR3 is 16 amino acids. With V trimmed by 6 bases and J by 2 bases, 7 bases remained unmatched. CDR3 region: CASRAWGQGNTGELFF. As DNA, the CDR3 is TGTGCCAGCAGAGCCTGGGGACAGGGTAACACCGGGGAGCTGTTTTTT.

This clonotype was detected many times. This chain uses TRBV11-2 with TRBJ2-7; D uncertain. This CDR3 spans 14 amino acids. Per germline, CDR1 SGHAT and CDR2 FQNNGV. V was clipped by 1 base and J by 2 bases, with 9 bases between them. Here the CDR3 DNA reads TGTGCCAGCAGCTTAGTGCGGAAGCCCTACGAGCAGTACTTC. Translating gives CASSLVRKPYEQYF.

Many counts were recorded for this clonotype. The chain links TRBV11-3 to TRBJ2-2, with 12 positions matching TRBD1. The germline V gene encodes CDR1 SGHNT and CDR2 YENEEA. The CDR3 sequence is 17 residues long. J lost 5 bases, V lost 5 bases, and 9 bases had no gene match. The CDR3 DNA reads TGTGCCAGCAGCCCCTGGGGACAGGGGGCGCAAACCGGGGAGCTGTTTTTT. It encodes CASSPWGQGAQTGELFF.

This clonotype appeared many times. This chain connects TRBV5-1 to TRBJ2-5; TRBD2 matches at 7 bases. The germline CDR1 and CDR2 sequences are SGHRS and YFSETQ. With 0 bases clipped from V and 1 base from J, the junction kept 3 bases outside the gene matches. The CDR3 spans 15 residues. The CDR3 sequence: CASSLVGGFQETQYF. The CDR3 DNA reads TGCGCCAGCAGCTTGGTCGGGGGGTTCCAAGAGACCCAGTACTTC.

This clonotype occurred many times. The CDR3 DNA reads TGTGCCAGCAGAGGGACAGGGCTTGGTGGGCAGTACTTC. Amino acids: CASRGTGLGGQYF. This chain connects TRBV2 to TRBJ2-7; TRBD1 aligns across 9 bases. V was pared by 6 bases and J by 9 bases, with 9 bases of the junction left unmatched. Germline CDR1 SNHLY, CDR2 FYNNEI. The CDR3 has 13 amino acids.

This clonotype occurred many times. The chain has TRBV27 and TRBJ2-6; D gene ambiguous. From germline, CDR1 is MNHEY and CDR2 SMNVEV (reference sequence). V was clipped by 6 bases and J by 2 bases, with 11 bases between them. CDR3 size: 15 residues. The CDR3 protein is CASSPTWAGANVLTF. DNA of the CDR3: TGTGCCAGCAGCCCCACTTGGGCTGGGGCCAACGTCCTGACTTTC.

Many counts were recorded for this clonotype. This chain joins TRBV4-1 and TRBJ2-2; 7 bases map to TRBD1. CDR1 MGHRA and CDR2 YSYEKL come from the germline V gene. Trimming removed 1 base from V and 7 bases from J; junction bases left unmatched: 6. The CDR3 is 15 amino acids. The CDR3 DNA follows: TGCGCCAGCAGCCAAGTCGACAGGGAAGGCGGGGAGCTGTTTTTT. It translates to CASSQVDREGGELFF.

The rearrangement links TRBV6-5 to TRBJ1-1; possibly TRBD1 for D (5 bases). Deletions cut 2 bases from V and 1 base from J, with 11 bases between. The CDR3 has 15 residues. Germline values: CDR1 MNHEY, CDR2 SVGAGI. The CDR3 region is CASSYGQGWNTEAFF. CDR3 DNA sequence: TGTGCCAGCAGTTACGGCCAGGGTTGGAACACTGAAGCTTTCTTT.

This clonotype has ten or more counts. V and J are TRBV2 and TRBJ1-5; D gene uncertain. Germline CDR1 reads SNHLY; CDR2 reads FYNNEI. This CDR3 is 13 amino acids long. V shed 7 bases and J shed 7 bases, with 14 bases lying between them. For the CDR3, the DNA is TGTGCCAGCACCGGGGATCCCTTACAGCCCCAGCATTTT. Translating it yields CASTGDPLQPQHF.

This clonotype has a handful of counts. The chain is built from TRBV2 and TRBJ1-5; D unresolved. Looked up from germline, CDR1 is SNHLY and CDR2 is FYNNEI. The V and J ends lost 6 bases and 2 bases respectively, with 8 bases between them. This CDR3 comprises 13 residues. The CDR3 here is CASRGWGNQPQHF. In DNA, the CDR3 is TGTGCCAGCAGGGGTTGGGGCAATCAGCCCCAGCATTTT.

This clonotype appeared a few times. The rearrangement links TRBV2 to TRBJ2-2; D gene uncertain. Germline CDR1 reads SNHLY; CDR2 reads FYNNEI. Trimming removed 1 base from V and 5 bases from J, with 5 bases in between. The CDR3 sequence is 13 residues long. The CDR3 region has the DNA TGTGCCAGCAGTGAAGAGGGTACCGGGGAGCTGTTTTTT. Translation: CASSEEGTGELFF. The full variable domain, rest sourced from reference TRBV2 and TRBJ2-2, is EPEVTQTPSHQVTQMGQEVILRCVPISNHLYFYWYRQILGQKVEFLVSFYNNEISEKSEIFDDQFSVERPDGSNFTLKIRSTKLEDSAMYFCASSEEGTGELFFGEGSRLTVL.

In this sample, this clonotype turned up many times. V usage is TRBV2 and J usage is TRBJ1-1; D uncertain. Germline V CDR1 and CDR2: SNHLY, FYNNEI. The length of the CDR3 is 10 residues. V lost 8 bases and J 5 bases, leaving 6 bases between the germline ends. The CDR3 spells CASATTEAFF. CDR3 coding DNA: TGTGCCAGCGCCACTACTGAAGCTTTCTTT.

This clonotype has at least ten counts. The chain carries TRBV2 and TRBJ2-5; TRBD1 matches at 7 bases. V lost 6 bases and J lost 0; bases outside the gene matches: 7. The CDR3 sequence is 15 residues long. CDR1 SNHLY and CDR2 FYNNEI come from the germline V gene. This CDR3 is CASRAGTVYQETQYF. The DNA of the CDR3 is TGTGCCAGCAGAGCCGGGACAGTATACCAAGAGACCCAGTACTTC.

This clonotype occurred many times. The CDR3 DNA follows: TGTGCCTGGAGTGCCTTATATCCGGGGGATAATGAAAAACTGTTTTTT. Its translation: CAWSALYPGDNEKLFF. The V gene is TRBV30, the J gene TRBJ1-4, with D possibly matching TRBD1 (5 bases). Germline V gene data show CDR1 as GTSNPN and CDR2 as SVGIG (reference sequence). Deletions cut 1 base from V and 4 bases from J, with 16 bases between. The CDR3 is 16 residues long.

The gene calls are TRBV5-1 and TRBJ2-5; D not certain. This CDR3 region has 15 residues. In germline, CDR1 is SGHRS, CDR2 YFSETQ. Trimming removed 0 bases from V and 2 bases from J, with 11 bases in between. The CDR3 sequence is CASSLGSTVQETQYF. The DNA for the CDR3 is TGCGCCAGCAGCTTGGGGAGTACAGTACAAGAGACCCAGTACTTC.

This clonotype was detected many times. V is TRBV5-1 and J is TRBJ1-2; TRBD1 matches 9 bases. The CDR3 totals 14 residues. The germline gives CDR1 SGHRS, CDR2 YFSETQ. The junction had 8 bases not matched to a gene; V was cut back by 8 bases and J by 3 bases. This chain's CDR3 is CASHVQGADYGYTF. The DNA of the CDR3 is TGCGCCAGTCACGTACAGGGGGCGGACTATGGCTACACCTTC.

This chain uses TRBV12-3 or TRBV12-4 with TRBJ2-3, with 11 bases identical to TRBD2. Unmatched junction bases numbered 7, after V lost 3 bases and J lost 5 bases. The CDR3 runs to 16 residues. CDR3 nucleotide sequence: TGTGCCAGCAGTTTTCTACTAGCGGGGGATGTAGATACGCAGTATTTT. Its protein is CASSFLLAGDVDTQYF.

This clonotype showed up many times. CDR3 bases: TGTGCCAGCAGTTACCGAGGGCAGTACAATGAGCAGTTCTTC. Translated: CASSYRGQYNEQFF. This rearrangement joins TRBV6-5 to TRBJ2-1; tentative D call: TRBD2 (5 bases). V was pared by 2 bases and J by 4 bases, with 9 bases between. Germline V gene data show CDR1 as MNHEY and CDR2 as SVGAGI. This CDR3 has 14 residues.

This clonotype has ten or more counts. The chain has TRBV2 and TRBJ1-4, with D possibly matching TRBD1 (5 bases). The CDR3 has 12 amino acids. CDR1 and CDR2 from the germline V gene are SNHLY and FYNNEI. Trimming removed 4 bases from V and 10 bases from J, with 10 bases in between. Here the CDR3 reads CASSAGTRKLFF. The CDR3 DNA sequence: TGTGCCAGCAGTGCGGGGACCCGAAAACTGTTTTTT.

This clonotype has a count of ten or more. V is TRBV20-1 and J is TRBJ2-3; no clear D. The ends were cut back, 1 base at V and 4 bases at J, with 9 bases in the middle. From germline, CDR1 is DFQATT and CDR2 SNEGSKA (reference sequence). CDR3 size: 13 residues. CDR3 nucleotides: TGCAGTGCTAGAGTACATACGGCAGATACGCAGTATTTT. Residues: CSARVHTADTQYF.